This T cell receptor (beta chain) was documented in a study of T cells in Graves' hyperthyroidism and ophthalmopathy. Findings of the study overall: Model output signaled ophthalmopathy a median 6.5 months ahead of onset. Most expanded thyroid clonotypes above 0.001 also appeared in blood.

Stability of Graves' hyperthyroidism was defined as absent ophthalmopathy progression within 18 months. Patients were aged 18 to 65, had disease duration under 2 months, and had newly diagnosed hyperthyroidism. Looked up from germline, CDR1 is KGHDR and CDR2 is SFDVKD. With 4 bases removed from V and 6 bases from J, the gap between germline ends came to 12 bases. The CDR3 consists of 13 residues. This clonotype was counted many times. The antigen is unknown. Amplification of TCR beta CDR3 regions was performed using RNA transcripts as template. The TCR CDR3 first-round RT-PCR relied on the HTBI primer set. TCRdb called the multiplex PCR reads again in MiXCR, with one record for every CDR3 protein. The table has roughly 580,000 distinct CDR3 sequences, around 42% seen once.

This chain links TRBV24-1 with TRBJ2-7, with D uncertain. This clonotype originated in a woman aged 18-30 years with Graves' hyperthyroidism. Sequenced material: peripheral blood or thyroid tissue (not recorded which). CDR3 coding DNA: TGTGCCACCAGTGACTCCGTTAGAGGCGAGCAGTACTTC. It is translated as CATSDSVRGEQYF.